The 14 T cell receptor beta chains below come from one sample, sequenced in a study of Ad26.COV2.S vaccination and SARS-CoV-2 variants. TCRdb's copy holds only in-frame clones and misses some; the assay was immunoSEQ multiplex PCR. Of 300,000 to 350,000 clones listed, 85% to 90% were seen once; the top ten hold around 5.5%. Treatment defined: some 20 received Ad26.COV2.S at low or high dose, single or two shots; about five received placebo; per-sample allocation not given. Repertoires come from day 63 after the first vaccine or placebo injection. This specimen was peripheral blood, taken in a trial of Ad26.COV2.S vaccine versus placebo. The receptors come from a person between 18 and 60 years old who received the Ad26.COV2.S COVID-19 vaccine or a placebo.

A single count supports this clone. CDR3 in amino acids: CASRLALLLVGYTF. The CDR3 bases are TGTGCAAGTCGCTTAGCCCTTCTACTAGTTGGCTACACCTTC. This rearrangement joins TRBV12-2 to TRBJ1-2. TRBV12-2 is a known pseudogene. This CDR3 is 14 amino acids long.

The chain is built from TRBV15 and TRBJ1-1, with D hard to call. The CDR3 is 15 amino acids. Per the germline V gene, CDR1 is LNHNV and CDR2 is YYDKDF (reference sequence). With 4 bases removed from V and 2 bases from J, the gap between germline ends came to 14 bases. DNA of the CDR3: TGTGCCACCAGCACCAAGTTCTCAGGAAACACTGAAGCTTTCTTT. Protein product: CATSTKFSGNTEAFF.

The chain combines TRBV10-3 with TRBJ2-3, with unresolved D. Germline lookup yields CDR1 ENHRY and CDR2 SYGVKD. Trimming stripped 0 bases from V and 1 base from J, with 23 bases between. CDR3 length equals 20 residues. CDR3 in DNA: TGTGCCATCAGTGAGTCGTTCGGGCCAGCTCGGATTAGAGGCACAGATACGCAGTATTTT. Protein sequence: CAISESFGPARIRGTDTQYF.

The chain uses TRBV28 and TRBJ2-7, with TRBD2 matching over 12 bases. CDR1 and CDR2 from the germline V gene are MDHEN and SYDVKM. V trimming: 8 bases; J trimming: 9 bases; junction bases outside the gene matches: 11. The CDR3 extends over 14 amino acids. Written as DNA, the CDR3 is TGTGCCAGCCTAACGACTAGCGGGGGCCCGTGGCAGTACTTC. Translating it yields CASLTTSGGPWQYF.

This chain connects TRBV13 to TRBJ2-1; tentative D call: TRBD2 (6 bases). CDR1 PRHDT and CDR2 FYEKMQ come from the germline V gene (reference sequence). The CDR3 sequence is 15 residues long. V lost 0 bases to trimming and J lost 3 bases, with 9 bases between them. CDR3: CASSLGLARYNEQFF. Written as DNA, the CDR3 is TGTGCCAGCAGCTTAGGCCTAGCGCGCTACAATGAGCAGTTCTTC. Using reference TRBV13 and TRBJ2-1 for the parts outside the CDR3, the full variable domain is AAGVIQSPRHLIKEKRETATLKCYPIPRHDTVYWYQQGPGQDPQFLISFYEKMQSDKGSIPDRFSAQQFSDYHSELNMSSLELGDSALYFCASSLGLARYNEQFFGPGTRLTVL.

With regard to this clone: An end of the junction does not agree with germline; a read error may underlie this. The rearrangement links TRBV20-1 to TRBJ1-1; D ambiguous. Germline V CDR1 and CDR2: DFQATT, SNEGSKA (reference sequence). This CDR3 is 11 amino acids long. CDR3 sequence: CSAYQGPAESF. The CDR3 bases are TGCAGTGCCTATCAAGGACCAGCCGAATCCTTT.

The J gene is TRBJ1-5, the V gene TRBV28; D is uncertain. Germline V gene data show CDR1 as MDHEN and CDR2 as SYDVKM. CDR3 length: 13 amino acids. V lost 6 bases to trimming and J lost 7 bases, with 13 bases between them. The CDR3 protein is CASSPRGRQPQHF. In DNA form, the CDR3 reads TGTGCCAGCAGCCCCAGAGGGAGACAGCCCCAGCATTTT.

The chain employs TRBV6-1 and TRBJ2-3, with 12 bases aligning to TRBD2. This CDR3 is built from 15 residues. Germline V gene sequence: CDR1 MNHNS, CDR2 SASEGT. V was pared by 6 bases and J by 3 bases, with 4 bases of the junction left unmatched. In nucleotides, the CDR3 is TGTGCCAGCAGACCCGGGACTAGCGGGACAGATACGCAGTATTTT. It encodes CASRPGTSGTDTQYF.

The rearrangement links TRBV5-6 to TRBJ2-5, with 11 bases that match TRBD2. This CDR3 contains 15 residues. Germline lookup yields CDR1 SGHDT and CDR2 YYEEEE. Unmatched junction bases numbered 3, after V lost 2 bases and J lost 3 bases. The CDR3 DNA reads TGTGCCAGCAGCTTAACTAGCGGGAGCAAAGAGACCCAGTACTTC. Encoded protein: CASSLTSGSKETQYF.

CDR3 sequence (DNA): TGCGCCAGCAGCCAAGCGCAACCGGGACTAGCGGGGGGGGAGCAGTTCTTC. Protein product: CASSQAQPGLAGGEQFF. This chain links TRBV4-3 with TRBJ2-1, with 16 bases lining up with TRBD2. Germline values: CDR1 LGHNA, CDR2 YSLEER. There are 17 residues in the CDR3. Trimming at V came to 1 base and at J to 10 bases, leaving 7 bases not matched to a gene.

The chain joins TRBV5-6 to TRBJ2-3; D might be TRBD1 (6 bases). V was clipped by 3 bases and J by 6 bases, with 14 bases between them. Germline CDR1 SGHDT, CDR2 YYEEEE. The CDR3 is 14 amino acids. The CDR3 DNA sequence: TGTGCCAGCAGCTGGACAGCTGGGTCGGATACGCAGTATTTT. Translated, it gives CASSWTAGSDTQYF.

The rearrangement links TRBV4-3 to TRBJ1-1, with 7 bases matching TRBD1. The germline CDR1 and CDR2 sequences are LGHNA and YSLEER. The CDR3 is 14 residues long. After removal of 6 bases from V and 4 bases from J, the junction contained 8 bases not matched to a gene. DNA for the CDR3: TGCGCCAGCAGGATTCAGGGGGACAGCACTGAAGCTTTCTTT. Protein: CASRIQGDSTEAFF.

The chain combines TRBV25-1 with TRBJ2-2, with 7 bases fitting TRBD2. CDR1 and CDR2 (germline): MGHDK, SYGVNS. The CDR3 spans 16 residues. J gave up 4 bases and V 1 base, and 6 bases lay outside the gene matches. CDR3 bases: TGTGCCAGCAGTGAATTGGGGGGAGGGGTCACCGGGGAGCTGTTTTTT. This sequence encodes CASSELGGGVTGELFF.

As concerns this clone: One end of the junction varies from germline; a read error may be responsible. This chain links TRBV6-2 or TRBV6-3 with TRBJ1-2; the D is unclear. The CDR3 is 11 residues long. Germline-derived CDR1 and CDR2 are MNHEY and SVGEGT. The CDR3 loop reads CASSSGPPLLF. CDR3 in DNA: TGTGCCAGCAGTTCCGGACCGCCCCTTCTTTTC.